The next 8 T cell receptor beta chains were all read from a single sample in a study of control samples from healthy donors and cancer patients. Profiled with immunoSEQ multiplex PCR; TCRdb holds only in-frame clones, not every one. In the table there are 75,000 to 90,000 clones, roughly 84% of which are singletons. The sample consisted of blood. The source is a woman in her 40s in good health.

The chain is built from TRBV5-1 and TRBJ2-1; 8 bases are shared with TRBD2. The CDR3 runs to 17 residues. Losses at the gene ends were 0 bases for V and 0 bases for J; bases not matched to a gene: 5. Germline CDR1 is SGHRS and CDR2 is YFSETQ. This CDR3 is CASSLEGTRSSYNEQFF. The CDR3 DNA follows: TGCGCCAGCAGCTTGGAGGGGACTAGGAGCTCCTACAATGAGCAGTTCTTC.

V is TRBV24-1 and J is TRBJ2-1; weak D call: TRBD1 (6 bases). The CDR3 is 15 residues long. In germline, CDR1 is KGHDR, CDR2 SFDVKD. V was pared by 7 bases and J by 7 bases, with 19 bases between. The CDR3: CATSKLGAGQNEQFF. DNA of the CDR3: TGTGCCACCAGCAAGTTGGGGGCCGGACAAAATGAGCAGTTCTTC.

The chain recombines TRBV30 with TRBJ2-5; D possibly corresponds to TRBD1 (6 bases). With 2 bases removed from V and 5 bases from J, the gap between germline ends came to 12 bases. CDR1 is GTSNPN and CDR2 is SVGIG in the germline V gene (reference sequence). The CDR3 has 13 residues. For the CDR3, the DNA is TGTGCCTGGAGTCAGGGGCGCGCGGAGACCCAGTACTTC. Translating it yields CAWSQGRAETQYF.

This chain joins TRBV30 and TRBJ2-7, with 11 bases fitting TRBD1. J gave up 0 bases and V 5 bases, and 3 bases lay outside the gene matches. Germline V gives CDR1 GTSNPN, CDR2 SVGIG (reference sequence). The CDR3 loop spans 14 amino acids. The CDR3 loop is CAWGGQGASYEQYF. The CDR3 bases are TGTGCCTGGGGAGGACAGGGGGCCTCCTACGAGCAGTACTTC.

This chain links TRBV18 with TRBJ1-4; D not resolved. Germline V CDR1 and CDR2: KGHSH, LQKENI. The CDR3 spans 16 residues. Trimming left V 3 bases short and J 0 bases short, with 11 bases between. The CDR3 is CASSPMFTATNEKLFF. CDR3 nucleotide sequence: TGTGCCAGCTCACCGATGTTTACAGCAACTAATGAAAAACTGTTTTTT. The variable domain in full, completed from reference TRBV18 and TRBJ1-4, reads NAGVMQNPRHLVRRRGQEARLRCSPMKGHSHVYWYRQLPEEGLKFMVYLQKENIIDESGMPKERFSAEFPKEGPSILRIQQVVRGDSAAYFCASSPMFTATNEKLFFGSGTQLSVL.

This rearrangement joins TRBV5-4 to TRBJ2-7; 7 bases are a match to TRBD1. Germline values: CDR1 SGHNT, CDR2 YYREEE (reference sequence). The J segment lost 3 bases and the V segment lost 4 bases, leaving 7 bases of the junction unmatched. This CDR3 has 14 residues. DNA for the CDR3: TGTGCCAGCAGCCGAAAGACAGGGAACTACGAGCAGTACTTC. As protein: CASSRKTGNYEQYF.

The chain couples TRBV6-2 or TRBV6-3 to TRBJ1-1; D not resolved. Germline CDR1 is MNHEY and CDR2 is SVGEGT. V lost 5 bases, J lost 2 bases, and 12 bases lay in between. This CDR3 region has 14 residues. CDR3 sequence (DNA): TGTGCCAGCAGTACCCCCGTCCCAAACACTGAAGCTTTCTTT. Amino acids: CASSTPVPNTEAFF.

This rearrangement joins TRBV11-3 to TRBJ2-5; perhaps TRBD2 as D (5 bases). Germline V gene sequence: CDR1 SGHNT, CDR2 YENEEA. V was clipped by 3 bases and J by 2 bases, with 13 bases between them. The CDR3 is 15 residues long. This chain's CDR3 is CASSFRGFGQETQYF. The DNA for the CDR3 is TGTGCCAGCAGCTTTCGGGGTTTTGGTCAAGAGACCCAGTACTTC.